This TCR beta chain was retrieved from a study of glioma-infiltrating T cells. The study, taken as a whole, reports: Gliomas, especially low-grade, showed above-expected tissue-blood divergence; non-neoplastic patients showed below. Tissue and blood shared very few CDR3 sequences.

Amplification of TCR alpha and beta CDR3 regions from RNA used iRepertoire nested multiplex PCR. One entry per CDR3 protein, called by TCRdb with MiXCR from the multiplex PCR reads. The sample includes about 360 distinct CDR3 sequences, roughly 27% of them seen just once. The CDR3 runs 14 residues. V lost 3 bases to trimming and J lost 5 bases, with 12 bases between them. Per germline, CDR1 SGHTA and CDR2 FQGNSA. On this clonotype: Its antigen is still unknown. The library was prepared for alpha chains; this beta chain is a stray read, so its frequency means little.

This TCR came from a human donor with low-grade glioma or glioblastoma, undergoing nonglioma brain surgery, or in good health (not recorded which). The chain combines TRBV7-2 with TRBJ2-3; D uncertain. The specimen sequenced was glioma tissue, nonneoplastic brain tissue, or PBMCs (not recorded which). Here the CDR3 DNA reads TGTGCCAGCAGCTTTGGCAGAATTAAAGATACGCAGTATTTT. This translates into CASSFGRIKDTQYF. Using reference TRBV7-2 and TRBJ2-3 for the parts outside the CDR3, the full variable domain is GAGVSQSPSNKVTEKGKDVELRCDPISGHTALYWYRQSLGQGLEFLIYFQGNSAPDKSGLPSDRFSAERTGGSVSTLTIQRTQQEDSAVYLCASSFGRIKDTQYFGPGTRLTVL.